Sequencing of this TCR beta chain was carried out in a study of shared clonotypes between healthy human individuals. This table comes from immunoSEQ multiplex PCR, and its TCRdb copy is limited to in-frame clones, with some not included. The repertoire holds hundreds of thousands of clones, 90% to 95% seen once, with less than 25% in the top ten. The naive CD8 fraction comprised CD45RO-negative cells positively selected for CCR7 and excluded terminally differentiated effector memory CD45RA+ cells. With 1 base clipped from V and 2 bases from J, the junction kept 9 bases outside the gene matches. Germline-derived CDR1 and CDR2 are PRHDT and FYEKMQ (reference sequence). CDR3 length equals 19 residues.

The sequence was collected from a man aged 25-45 years in good health. Sequencing was performed on naive CD8+ T cells sorted from blood. The rearrangement links TRBV13 to TRBJ2-6; TRBD1 matches at 9 bases. The chain's CDR3 is CASSLEGSQGAPGANVLTF. In DNA form, the CDR3 reads TGTGCCAGCAGCTTAGAGGGATCACAGGGGGCGCCTGGGGCCAACGTCCTGACTTTC.